Here is one T cell receptor beta chain with its context. This clonotype was counted between two and nine times. Which antigen it targets is not known. A much more abundant neighbour one base away suggests this may be a read error. The sample originates from a study of molecular identifiers for immune sequencing clone quantification (dated by TCRdb to the late 2010s). General notes on the study: In a replicate experiment, RNA from roughly 18,000 or 92,000 naive CD8 T cells was split into five aliquots, four of which were sequenced. The study was a methods study using CD8 T cells to benchmark molecular-identifier clustering-based TCR repertoire sequencing (MIDCIRS) and TCR RNA copy counting. What the authors observed across the whole study: When barcode sub-clustering was not used, chimeric consensus sequences inflated TCR diversity, with chimeras reaching as high as 47%. Clones above 20 RNA copies held over 98% of molecules in CMV-specific effector cells but under 1% in naive cells. Modeling indicated around 3 TCR RNA copies recovered per cell, compared with about ten by digital PCR, which implies a capture efficiency of around 29%. Even against a background of 850,000 to 1,000,000 naive CD8 T cells, spiked-in Jurkat TCR RNA amounting to a single cell's worth was reported to be detectable. Identical TCR molecules sharing a barcode could cause highly expanded clone sizes to be underestimated. Spiked-in Jurkat TCR RNA (approximately 10 copies' worth), which is not part of the donor repertoire, was contained in the naive libraries.

Libraries of naive CD8 T cells were built from anywhere between roughly 20,000 and 1,100,000 sorted cells, with 10%, 30% or 50% of the purified RNA used. On a BD FACSAria II, naive CD8 T cells were FACS-sorted as CD8+CD4-CCR7+CD45RA+ and collected into RLT Plus buffer. To test detection sensitivity, Jurkat RNA equivalent to more than 8 TCR copies was spiked into samples of roughly 20,000-1,100,000 naive CD8 T cells. Enrichment of CD8 T cells was performed with RosetteSep CD8+ T Cell Enrichment Cocktail and Ficoll-Paque, after which ACK red cell lysis was carried out. Its CDR3 holds 17 amino acids, cysteine through phenylalanine. The entry retains the CDR3 DNA only, 51 bases that are in frame from base 1. CDR1 and CDR2, looked up from the germline V gene, are SGHRS and YFSETQ. Preparation of the library involved PCR. Sequencing relied on an Illumina HiSeq 4000. Bulk TCR libraries were generated as previously described, with the TCR primers listed in Table S5 used. Purification of total RNA was performed with the Qiagen AllPrep DNA/RNA kit. Before analysis, reads from multiple sequencing runs of the same library were pooled. In the original analysis: Reads were retained only if an exact TCR constant sequence was present, and the retained reads were trimmed to 150 nt and grouped according to their 12-nt molecular barcodes. Reads inside each barcode group were sub-clustered using a 15% Levenshtein threshold, and a quality-weighted consensus sequence was constructed for each RNA molecule. Non-functional sequences were removed, as were lower-count sequences one edit away from another. On the basis of fitting two negative binomial distributions, barcode sub-clusters with fewer than 20% of the maximum read count were discarded. TCRdb reprocessed the public reads (quality trimming at Q25 with fastp, clone calling with MiXCR) and kept in-frame beta chains. Records with the same CDR3 protein are collapsed into one entry carrying the most frequent genes and DNA. The V and J calls, along with clone size, are taken from TCRdb and not from the paper's own processing. The sample has 20,000 to 30,000 distinct CDR3 sequences on record, roughly 18% of them singletons. The ten largest clones add up to roughly 1% of the sample.

The material sequenced was naive CD8+ T cells from blood, with Jurkat cell RNA spiked in. This specimen's cell subset or site label, per the study, means: FACS-sorted CD8+CD4-CCR7+CD45RA+ naive T cells. The chain employs TRBV5-1 and TRBJ2-1; TRBD2 agrees with 12 junctional bases. The TCR was taken from a human donor in good health. Some libraries in this study had Jurkat cell RNA spiked in. The CDR3 reads CASSLYLAGGYYNEQSF. The DNA sequence is TGCGCCAGCAGCTTGTATCTAGCGGGGGGGTACTACAATGAGCAGTCCTTC.